The T cell receptor (beta chain) described here comes from a study of cytomegalovirus exposure and HLA in healthy donors. Study at large: Later, an analysis reported that the 130 or so validation repertoires had used the same platform as the approximately 690 first-cohort repertoires. Study results and limitations: The study recorded 150 to 200 TCR beta chains that were cytomegalovirus-associated.

Produced via immunoSEQ multiplex PCR; TCRdb's table is partial and in-frame only. The sample yields roughly 100,000 clones, around 90% seen once. Worth noting for this clone: Its antigen is not identified.

V shed 3 bases, J shed 5 bases, and the junction held 8 bases outside the gene matches. This CDR3 spans 14 amino acids. Germline CDR1 and CDR2: SGHRS and YFSETQ. V is TRBV5-1 and J is TRBJ2-7; 7 positions agree with TRBD1. The sequence derives from a young woman in good health and CMV-seropositive. The sample taken for sequencing was PBMCs. CDR3 protein: CASSSETGLDEQYF. DNA for the CDR3: TGCGCCAGCAGCTCCGAGACAGGGTTGGACGAGCAGTACTTC.